The T cell receptor (beta chain) described here comes from a study of regulatory T cells in long-lasting Graves disease. The study's findings and limits: Limited sample numbers may have lowered accuracy.

Noted time point: newly diagnosed GD, antithyroid drugs for less than 3 months. Scientists built the TCR library using RNA that was extracted from PBMCs. V gave up 2 bases and J gave up 4 bases, with 15 bases separating them. This CDR3 comprises 15 residues. Through Arm-PCR of CDR3 regions and iRepertoire HTBI primers, TCR beta libraries were built. Authors' processing steps: Analysis of the samples identified 50 to 75 TRBV and 14 TRBJ segments. TCRdb recomputed calls from the multiplex PCR reads with MiXCR, one row per CDR3 protein. TCRdb's processing, not the study's, gives the V and J calls here. The sample holds some 500,000 distinct CDR3 sequences; roughly 12% are singletons and the top ten take 8.5% to 10%. This clonotype has a count of ten or more. As yet, its antigen is unknown. The sample was also reused in another study, on T cells in Graves' hyperthyroidism and ophthalmopathy. That study reports: Researchers defined stable Graves' hyperthyroidism as no ophthalmopathy progression within 18 months. When the TCR CDR3 underwent first-round RT-PCR, the HTBI primer set was used.

The sample here was peripheral blood mononuclear cells (PBMCs), taken at new diagnosis, from a patient treated with antithyroid drugs. This sequence originates from a young man with Graves disease. The rearrangement uses TRBV12-3 or TRBV12-4 and TRBJ2-7, with D perhaps TRBD1 or TRBD2 (5 bases each). CDR3 sequence (DNA): TGTGCCAGCAGTTTACGGGCATTGGGACCATACGAGCAGTACTTC. Its protein is CASSLRALGPYEQYF.